These 8 T cell receptor beta chains originate from one sample sequenced in a study of blood T cells in healthy people across ages. It was with a sample-barcoded 5' primer and a J-beta primer mix that a second PCR of roughly 6 to 12 cycles was run. TCRdb reprocessed the 5' RACE reads via MiXCR and lists one record per CDR3 protein. The sample has 550,000 to 700,000 distinct CDR3 sequences, 27% seen once. The sequenced sample consisted of blood. These receptors all stem from a woman in her seventies in good health.

This clonotype was counted a single time. The rearrangement uses TRBV7-2 and TRBJ1-2; D unclear. Germline-derived CDR1 and CDR2 are SGHTA and FQGNSA. CDR3 length: 12 residues. V was cut by 1 base and J by 6 bases, with 6 bases left in between. The CDR3 loop is CASSLVGHGYTF. The CDR3 nucleotides are TGTGCCAGCAGCTTAGTTGGGCATGGCTACACCTTC. Together with reference TRBV7-2 and TRBJ1-2, the CDR3 gives the full variable domain: GAGVSQSPSNKVTEKGKDVELRCDPISGHTALYWYRQSLGQGLEFLIYFQGNSAPDKSGLPSDRFSAERTGGSVSTLTIQRTQQEDSAVYLCASSLVGHGYTFGSGTRLTVV.

The CDR3 protein is CASSHSAGISTDTQYF. CDR3 nucleotide sequence: TGCGCCAGCAGCCACTCAGCGGGGATAAGCACAGATACGCAGTATTTT. The rearrangement joins TRBV4-3 to TRBJ2-3; 7 bases line up with TRBD2. Germline-derived CDR1 and CDR2 are LGHNA and YSLEER. V was clipped by 3 bases and J by 0 bases; unmatched bases: 6. This CDR3 has 16 residues.

This clonotype appeared a few times. The gene calls are TRBV12-3 or TRBV12-4 and TRBJ1-1; the D is unclear. The CDR3 sequence is 14 residues long. With 2 bases removed from V and 0 bases from J, the gap between germline ends came to 7 bases. Here the CDR3 reads CASSLSQLNTEAFF. CDR3 nucleotides: TGTGCCAGCAGTTTAAGCCAGTTGAACACTGAAGCTTTCTTT.

The table lists this clonotype with a few counts. The chain recombines TRBV5-1 with TRBJ1-4; D might be TRBD1 (5 bases). The CDR3 covers 15 residues. V was trimmed by 4 bases and J by 8 bases, leaving 18 bases between them. CDR1 and CDR2 (germline): SGHRS, YFSETQ. CDR3 in DNA: TGCGCCAGCAGCGATTTGCAGGGAGGCGGAGAAAAACTGTTTTTT. Translating gives CASSDLQGGGEKLFF.

For this clonotype: Just one base apart from a much larger clone, this may be a read error. V is TRBV27 and J is TRBJ2-5, with 9 bases lining up with TRBD1. The CDR3 length is 13 residues. Germline-derived CDR1 and CDR2 are MNHEY and SMNVEV (reference sequence). The DNA for the CDR3 is TGTGCCAGCTCACGACAGGGGGATCAGACCCAGTGCTTC. Encoded protein: CASSRQGDQTQCF.

The chain links TRBV12-3 or TRBV12-4 to TRBJ2-3; maybe TRBD2 (6 bases). V shed 2 bases and J shed 5 bases, with 17 bases lying between them. The length of the CDR3 is 16 residues. This CDR3 reads CASSLSGLPKQDTQYF. DNA for the CDR3: TGTGCCAGCAGTTTATCGGGACTCCCGAAACAAGATACGCAGTATTTT.

Only a few counts were recorded for this clonotype. The CDR3 nucleotides read TGCAGTGCCCCCACTAGCGGGGGCCCCTACGAGCAGTACTTC. Translation gives CSAPTSGGPYEQYF. The chain uses TRBV20-1 and TRBJ2-7, with TRBD2 matching 11 bases. The length of the CDR3 is 14 residues. V lost 6 bases to trimming and J lost 2 bases; unmatched junction nucleotides: 6. From germline, CDR1 is DFQATT and CDR2 SNEGSKA (reference sequence).

The chain recombines TRBV10-3 with TRBJ2-3; D not resolved. The germline CDR1 and CDR2 sequences are ENHRY and SYGVKD. The CDR3 sequence is 12 residues long. Trimming left V 5 bases short and J 0 bases short, with 3 bases between. The CDR3 nucleotides read TGTGCCATCAGTCGTAGCACAGATACGCAGTATTTT. The encoded protein is CAISRSTDTQYF.